A selection of T cell receptor beta chains follows, all from one sample in a study. TCRdb redid the calling of the 5' RACE reads with MiXCR, one entry per CDR3 protein. Of tens of thousands of distinct CDR3 sequences listed, about 28% are singletons. Source material: naive CD4+ T cells sorted from blood. The receptors were sampled from a female donor with breast cancer. Each CDR3 is given with its conserved first and last residue. The D gene is left open where the match is weak. The size entry is marked missing in some rows and otherwise reads once, few, many or a size class.

D	size	V	J	DNA	CDR3
NA	NA	TRBV5-5	TRBJ2-7	TGTGCCAGCAGCTCGGCAGGGTTCATATACGAGCAGTACTTC	CASSSAGFIYEQYF
TRBD1	NA	TRBV5-6	TRBJ1-2	TGTGCCAGCAGCTTGGCGAGCCGCCGGACAGGGTACTATGGCTACACCTTC	CASSLASRRTGYYGYTF
NA	NA	TRBV2	TRBJ1-1	TGTGCCAGCAGTGAAAGGACTGGGACAGAAGCTTTCTTT	CASSERTGTEAFF
NA	NA	TRBV6-2/TRBV6-3	TRBJ2-1	TGTGCCAGCAGCTCCACTGAGGAGCAGTTCTTC	CASSSTEEQFF
TRBD1	NA	TRBV2	TRBJ2-7	TGTGCCAGCAGGAGGGGACAGACCTGGGAAGAGCAGTACTTC	CASRRGQTWEEQYF
NA	few	TRBV7-8	TRBJ1-2	TGTGCCAGCAGCTTAGACCTAGGTACAGGTGGCTACACCTTC	CASSLDLGTGGYTF
NA	NA	TRBV29-1	TRBJ1-1	TGCAGCGTTTTATTCCGGGACCTCTCCGGTGCCTCCGGGACTGAAGCTTTCTTT	CSVLFRDLSGASGTEAFF
TRBD2	NA	TRBV9	TRBJ2-1	TGTGCCAGCAGCGTACACTACGCGGGAGGATACAATGAGCAGTTCTTC	CASSVHYAGGYNEQFF
NA	NA	TRBV6-5	TRBJ1-1	TGTGCCAGCAGACGGAACCAGGGGAAGGGCACTGAAGCTTTCTTT	CASRRNQGKGTEAFF
TRBD1	many	TRBV6-1	TRBJ2-5	TGTGCCAGCAGTTCACAGGGGGGCCTAGAGACCCAGTACTTC	CASSSQGGLETQYF
NA	few	TRBV20-1	TRBJ1-5	TGCAGTGCTGGGGGGGCAGCTGGTGATCAGCCCCAGCATTTT	CSAGGAAGDQPQHF
TRBD2	NA	TRBV4-2	TRBJ2-5	TGTGCCAGCAGCCAAGATATCCCGACTAGCGGGGGGGGAGAGACCCAGTACTTC	CASSQDIPTSGGGETQYF